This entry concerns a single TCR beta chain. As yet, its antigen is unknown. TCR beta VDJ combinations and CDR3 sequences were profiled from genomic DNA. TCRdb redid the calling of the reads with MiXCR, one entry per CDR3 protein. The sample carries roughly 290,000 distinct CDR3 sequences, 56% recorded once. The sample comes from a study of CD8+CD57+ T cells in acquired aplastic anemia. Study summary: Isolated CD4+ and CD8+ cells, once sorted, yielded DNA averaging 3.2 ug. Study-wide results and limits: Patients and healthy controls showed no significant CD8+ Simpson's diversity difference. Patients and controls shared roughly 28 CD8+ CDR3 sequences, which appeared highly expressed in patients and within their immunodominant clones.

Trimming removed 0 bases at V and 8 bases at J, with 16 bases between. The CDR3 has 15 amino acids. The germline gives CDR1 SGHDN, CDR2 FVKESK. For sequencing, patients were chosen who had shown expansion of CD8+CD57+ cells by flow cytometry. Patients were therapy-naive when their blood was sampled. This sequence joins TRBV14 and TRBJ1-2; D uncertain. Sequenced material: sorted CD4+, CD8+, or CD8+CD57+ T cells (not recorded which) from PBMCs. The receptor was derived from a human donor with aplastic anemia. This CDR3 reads CASSQEGVRARGYTF. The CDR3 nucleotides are TGTGCCAGCAGCCAAGAAGGAGTAAGGGCGCGGGGCTACACCTTC.